The 27 T cell receptor beta chains given below trace back to one sample, sequenced in a study of blood T cell repertoires in COVID-19. Sequencing used immunoSEQ multiplex PCR; TCRdb keeps in-frame clones, though not all of them. The sample includes around 82,000 clones, 80% to 95% of them seen just once. The sample taken for sequencing was peripheral blood. The source is a human donor in a cohort sampled during active COVID-19.

V usage is TRBV6-6 and J usage is TRBJ1-1; 8 positions match TRBD1. CDR3 length equals 16 residues. Germline CDR1 MNHNY, CDR2 SVGAGI (reference sequence). V gave up 6 bases and J gave up 1 base; unmatched junction bases: 10. CDR3 sequence: CASSPSGGVKNTEAFF. The CDR3 nucleotides read TGTGCCAGCAGCCCCTCAGGGGGCGTGAAGAACACTGAAGCTTTCTTT.

The chain uses TRBV6-5 and TRBJ2-1; D is perhaps TRBD2 (6 bases). Germline V gene lookup returns CDR1 MNHEY and CDR2 SVGAGI. The CDR3 spans 15 residues. V was clipped by 6 bases and J by 4 bases, with 16 bases between them. CDR3 in amino acids: CASRRAGGDYNEQFF. CDR3 coding DNA: TGTGCCAGCAGGAGGGCCGGGGGAGATTACAATGAGCAGTTCTTC.

J is TRBJ1-5 and V is TRBV19; 9 nucleotides line up with TRBD1. The J segment lost 7 bases and the V segment lost 5 bases, leaving 9 bases of the junction unmatched. The CDR3 extends over 15 amino acids. Germline V gene lookup returns CDR1 LNHDA and CDR2 SQIVND (reference sequence). In nucleotides, the CDR3 is TGTGCCAGTAGTTCCTACGGGACAGGGCGCCAGCCCCAGCATTTT. Protein sequence: CASSSYGTGRQPQHF.

The chain employs TRBV11-3 and TRBJ2-5; 8 bases line up with TRBD2. Germline CDR1 and CDR2: SGHNT and YENEEA. The V gene end was trimmed by 4 bases and the J gene end by 0 bases; junction bases not matched to a gene: 7. This CDR3 has 16 residues. The CDR3 DNA sequence: TGTGCCAGCAGCTCCTCACGGGAGGGGTACCAAGAGACCCAGTACTTC. Translating it yields CASSSSREGYQETQYF.

This chain uses TRBV27 with TRBJ2-7, with a possible D match to TRBD1 (5 bases). The length of the CDR3 is 15 residues. V was trimmed by 1 base and J by 7 bases, leaving 17 bases between them. Germline V lookup: CDR1 MNHEY, CDR2 SMNVEV (reference sequence). As DNA, the CDR3 is TGTGCCAGCAGTTTATTCAGGGTCCAGACGGCAGAGCAGTACTTC. As protein: CASSLFRVQTAEQYF.

This rearrangement joins TRBV7-7 to TRBJ2-2; TRBD2 agrees at 8 bases. CDR1 is SSHAT, CDR2 FNYEAQ, per germline (reference sequence). CDR3 length equals 15 residues. CDR3 nucleotide sequence: TGTGCTAGCGGACCAGCGGGGGAGTACACCGGGGAGCTGTTTTTT. Translating it yields CASGPAGEYTGELFF.

This clone turned up a few times. The genes are TRBV27 and TRBJ1-4, with TRBD1 as a possible D gene (6 bases). The CDR3 has 16 residues. In germline, CDR1 is MNHEY, CDR2 SMNVEV (reference sequence). The V and J ends lost 4 bases and 7 bases respectively, with 19 bases between them. Here the CDR3 DNA reads TGTGCCAGCAGTTCAGCCACACAGGGCCCATTTGAAAAACTGTTTTTT. This gives the protein CASSSATQGPFEKLFF.

The gene calls are TRBV6-2 or TRBV6-3 and TRBJ2-5; the D gene is possibly TRBD2 (5 bases). Germline V gives CDR1 MNHEY, CDR2 SVGEGT. The V and J ends lost 2 bases and 2 bases respectively, with 15 bases between them. The CDR3 runs to 16 residues. CDR3 amino acids: CASSYRMTDSQETQYF. In DNA, the CDR3 is TGTGCCAGCAGTTACCGAATGACGGACTCACAAGAGACCCAGTACTTC.

The chain couples TRBV7-2 to TRBJ1-5; 7 bases match TRBD1. The ends lost 2 bases at V and 0 bases at J; junction bases unmatched: 13. The CDR3 loop spans 19 amino acids. CDR1 SGHTA and CDR2 FQGNSA come from the germline V gene. The CDR3 DNA reads TGTGCCAGCAGCTTATTCGGGGACAGACAGACCTATAGCAATCAGCCCCAGCATTTT. It specifies CASSLFGDRQTYSNQPQHF.

The chain uses TRBV5-1 and TRBJ1-4; 7 bases match TRBD1. Germline lookup yields CDR1 SGHRS and CDR2 YFSETQ. The CDR3 length is 14 residues. With V trimmed by 0 bases and J by 5 bases, 1 base remained unmatched. Written as DNA, the CDR3 is TGCGCCAGCAGCTTGGTGACAGGGAATGAAAAACTGTTTTTT. It encodes CASSLVTGNEKLFF. Full variable domain (remainder filled in from reference TRBV5-1 and TRBJ1-4): KAGVTQTPRYLIKTRGQQVTLSCSPISGHRSVSWYQQTPGQGLQFLFEYFSETQRNKGNFPGRFSGRQFSNSRSEMNVSTLELGDSALYLCASSLVTGNEKLFFGSGTQLSVL.

This clone was recorded only once. CDR3 nucleotide sequence: TGTGCCACCAGCAGCAAGCGGGGGAACACCGGGGAGCTGTTTTTT. Residues: CATSSKRGNTGELFF. The chain is built from TRBV15 and TRBJ2-2, with 7 nucleotides matching TRBD2. The trim removed 3 bases at V and 1 base at J, leaving 2 bases unmatched. Germline V gives CDR1 LNHNV, CDR2 YYDKDF (reference sequence). This CDR3 contains 15 residues.

J is TRBJ2-3 and V is TRBV12-5, with D hard to call. From germline, CDR1 is LGHNT and CDR2 FRNRAP. V lost 7 bases, J lost 2 bases, and 7 bases lay in between. This CDR3 is built from 12 residues. The CDR3 coding sequence is TGTGCTAGTGTGCTAGACACAGATACGCAGTATTTT. This translates into CASVLDTDTQYF. Complete variable domain (other parts from reference TRBV12-5 and TRBJ2-3): DARVTQTPRHKVTEMGQEVTMRCQPILGHNTVFWYRQTMMQGLELLAYFRNRAPLDDSGMPKDRFSAEMPDATLATLKIQPSEPRDSAVYFCASVLDTDTQYFGPGTRLTVL.

This sequence joins TRBV29-1 and TRBJ1-3; D is unresolved. Germline assignment: CDR1 SQVTM and CDR2 ANQGSEA. The CDR3 has 13 residues. Trimming pared 2 bases from V and 1 base from J, leaving 6 bases between. The CDR3 loop reads CSVESGSGNTIYF. In DNA, the CDR3 is TGCAGCGTTGAATCGGGGTCTGGAAACACCATATATTTT.

This clone occurred once. The chain links TRBV6-5 to TRBJ2-3, with TRBD2 matching 12 bases. CDR1 MNHEY and CDR2 SVGAGI come from the germline V gene. The CDR3 consists of 16 residues. Germline trimming cut 4 bases from V and 4 bases from J; bases unmatched to any gene: 6. The CDR3 sequence: CASSSPSGGASDTQYF. Written as DNA, the CDR3 is TGTGCCAGCAGTTCTCCTAGCGGGGGGGCCTCAGATACGCAGTATTTT.

On this clone itself: Distinct nucleotide sequences in the sample also encode this CDR3. The chain has TRBV3-1 (or the pseudogene TRBV3-2) and TRBJ1-2; TRBD1 agrees at 8 bases. Germline CDR1 and CDR2: LGHDT and YNNKEL (reference sequence). The CDR3 loop spans 13 amino acids. J gave up 4 bases and V 4 bases, and 2 bases lay outside the gene matches. CDR3 sequence: CASSPGTGYGYTF. The CDR3 DNA reads TGTGCCAGCAGCCCCGGGACAGGCTATGGCTACACCTTC.

The chain is built from TRBV9 and TRBJ2-7, with a tentative D call TRBD2 (6 bases). The germline V gene encodes CDR1 SGDLS and CDR2 YYNGEE. The CDR3 length is 15 residues. V dropped 4 bases and J dropped 0 bases, with 14 bases sitting between them. CDR3 coding DNA: TGTGCCAGCAGCCGCGGGACGTCGAGCTCCTACGAGCAGTACTTC. Protein product: CASSRGTSSSYEQYF.

The rearrangement joins TRBV24-1 to TRBJ2-1, with 9 bases fitting TRBD2. This CDR3 region has 15 residues. CDR1 and CDR2 (germline): KGHDR, SFDVKD. J was trimmed by 8 bases and V by 5 bases; bases with no gene match: 9. The CDR3 DNA is TGTGCCACCAGTGTGACGGCGGGGGGGAAGTATGAGCAGTTCTTC. Its protein product is CATSVTAGGKYEQFF.

The rearrangement links TRBV28 to TRBJ1-3; 7 nucleotides match TRBD1. This CDR3 has 14 amino acids. The V segment lost 6 bases and the J segment 2 bases; nucleotides outside the gene matches: 4. The germline V gene has CDR1 MDHEN and CDR2 SYDVKM. CDR3 region: CASSRQGTGNTIYF. In nucleotides, the CDR3 is TGTGCCAGCAGCAGACAGGGAACTGGAAACACCATATATTTT. Full variable domain (remainder filled in from reference TRBV28 and TRBJ1-3): DVKVTQSSRYLVKRTGEKVFLECVQDMDHENMFWYRQDPGLGLRLIYFSYDVKMKEKGDIPEGYSVSREKKERFSLILESASTNQTSMYLCASSRQGTGNTIYFGEGSWLTVV.

The chain carries TRBV11-3 and TRBJ2-1; D might be TRBD1 (5 bases). From germline, CDR1 is SGHNT and CDR2 YENEEA. This CDR3 spans 13 amino acids. Trimming took off 2 bases at V and 5 bases at J, with 7 bases between the two ends. The CDR3 DNA sequence: TGTGCCAGCAGCTTATCAGGGAACAATGAGCAGTTCTTC. Translated: CASSLSGNNEQFF.

The chain recombines TRBV19 with TRBJ1-5; 7 positions agree with TRBD1. With 6 bases clipped from V and 4 bases from J, the junction kept 9 bases outside the gene matches. Germline V gene lookup returns CDR1 LNHDA and CDR2 SQIVND (reference sequence). CDR3 size: 15 residues. In DNA form, the CDR3 reads TGTGCCAGTAGCCCGGGGCAGGGGGTAAATCAGCCCCAGCATTTT. Protein: CASSPGQGVNQPQHF. Together with reference TRBV19 and TRBJ1-5, the CDR3 gives the full variable domain: DGGITQSPKYLFRKEGQNVTLSCEQNLNHDAMYWYRQDPGQGLRLIYYSQIVNDFQKGDIAEGYSVSREKKESFPLTVTSAQKNPTAFYLCASSPGQGVNQPQHFGDGTRLSIL.

The chain recombines TRBV5-1 with TRBJ1-3; D unclear. V was trimmed by 5 bases and J by 0 bases, leaving 12 bases between them. In germline, CDR1 is SGHRS, CDR2 YFSETQ. This CDR3 is built from 15 residues. DNA for the CDR3: TGCGCCAGCAGGGCAGCGCTGAGCTCTGGAAACACCATATATTTT. This encodes CASRAALSSGNTIYF.

This sequence joins TRBV6-5 and TRBJ1-1; weak D call: TRBD1 (6 bases). Looked up from germline, CDR1 is MNHEY and CDR2 is SVGAGI. The CDR3 length is 14 residues. Between the trimmed V and J ends, which lost 5 bases and 2 bases, there was a span of 12 bases. The CDR3 spells CASSPQGINTEAFF. CDR3 nucleotide sequence: TGTGCCAGCAGTCCACAGGGAATCAACACTGAAGCTTTCTTT.

This chain joins TRBV27 and TRBJ1-5; TRBD1 is a possible D gene (6 bases). Between the trimmed V and J ends, which lost 5 bases and 2 bases, there was a span of 16 bases. The CDR3 length is 16 residues. CDR1 is MNHEY and CDR2 is SMNVEV in the germline V gene (reference sequence). The CDR3 nucleotides are TGTGCCAGCAGTCCCACTGGGGACAAGGGCAATCAGCCCCAGCATTTT. Encoded protein: CASSPTGDKGNQPQHF.

V usage is TRBV28 and J usage is TRBJ2-2, with D maybe TRBD1 (5 bases). Germline loops: CDR1 MDHEN, CDR2 SYDVKM. V was pared by 8 bases and J by 0 bases, with 13 bases between. This CDR3 comprises 15 residues. CDR3 nucleotide sequence: TGTGCCAGCCTGAGTGGGGCGGCGAACACCGGGGAGCTGTTTTTT. Translation gives CASLSGAANTGELFF.

The V and J genes are TRBV29-1 and TRBJ2-5; D is uncertain. The V gene lost 5 bases and the J gene lost 4 bases, with 5 bases spanning the gap. The CDR3 consists of 10 residues. The germline V gene encodes CDR1 SQVTM and CDR2 ANQGSEA. The CDR3 protein is CSVFGETQYF. The CDR3 DNA is TGCAGCGTTTTCGGAGAGACCCAGTACTTC.

This clone appeared a single time. This chain uses TRBV10-3 with TRBJ1-5; no firm D call. This CDR3 region has 17 residues. The germline V gene encodes CDR1 ENHRY and CDR2 SYGVKD. V lost 0 bases to trimming and J lost 5 bases, with 17 bases between them. CDR3 bases: TGTGCCATCAGTGAGTCTTTAGCGGTAGATGTCGATCAGCCCCAGCATTTT. Protein sequence: CAISESLAVDVDQPQHF.

The CDR3 region is CASSLRDRGPGELFF. CDR3 bases: TGCGCCAGCAGCCTCCGGGACAGGGGGCCCGGGGAGCTGTTTTTT. The chain carries TRBV4-3 and TRBJ2-2; 12 positions match TRBD1. This CDR3 has 15 residues. Trimming removed 4 bases from V and 6 bases from J; junction bases left unmatched: 3. Germline values: CDR1 LGHNA, CDR2 YSLEER.